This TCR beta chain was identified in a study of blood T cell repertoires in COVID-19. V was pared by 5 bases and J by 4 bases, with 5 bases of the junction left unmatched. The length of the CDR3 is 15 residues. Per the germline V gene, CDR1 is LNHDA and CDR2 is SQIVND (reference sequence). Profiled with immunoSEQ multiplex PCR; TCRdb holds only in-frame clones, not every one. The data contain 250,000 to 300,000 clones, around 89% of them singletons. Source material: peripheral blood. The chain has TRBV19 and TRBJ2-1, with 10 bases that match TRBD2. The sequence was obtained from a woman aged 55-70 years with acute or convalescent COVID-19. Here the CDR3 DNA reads TGTGCCAGTAGTCCTACTAGCGGGGCTTACAATGAGCAGTTCTTC. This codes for CASSPTSGAYNEQFF.